This TCR beta chain was obtained from a study of tumor-infiltrating lymphocytes in primary liver carcinoma. The CDR3 contains 14 residues. Germline V lookup: CDR1 SGHAT, CDR2 FQNNGV. V lost 0 bases, J lost 4 bases, and 8 bases lay in between. Comment on this clonotype: Without the conserved terminal phenylalanine or tryptophan, this CDR3 likely stems from a read error.

The investigators made TCR beta cDNA from approximately 0.5 ug total RNA, using a constant-region primer. Employing slightly modified ARM-PCR, three nested multiplex PCR rounds were run, and these gave rise to the TCR beta libraries. In the first two PCR rounds, TRBV1-TRBV30 forward primers were paired with a C-beta reverse primer, and each round lasted about 9 cycles. One entry per CDR3 protein, called by TCRdb with MiXCR from the multiplex PCR reads. The sample consists of approximately 330,000 distinct CDR3 sequences, less than 65% of them appearing once. Blood RNA originated from unsorted whole blood, with germline DNA additionally extracted.

This chain uses TRBV11-2 with TRBJ2-3; perhaps TRBD2 as D (5 bases). This clonotype originated in a man aged 35-49 years with primary liver carcinoma and hepatitis B virus infection. Sequencing used peripheral blood. CDR3 bases: TGTGCCAGCAGCTTAGAGTCGCGGGCAGATACGCAGTATTCT. This gives the protein CASSLESRADTQYS.